These 10 T cell receptor beta chains were sequenced from one sample in a study of T-cell reconstitution after alpha-beta-depleted transplantation in children. Unique molecular identifiers were used in preparing the TCRbeta library. A single record per CDR3 protein comes from TCRdb applying MiXCR to the PCR reads. Among around 450,000 distinct CDR3 sequences listed, under 12% were seen once. Sequencing was performed on PBMCs, taken before TCRalphabeta/CD19-depleted stem cell transplant. Receptors were obtained from a child under 10 years old with inherited bone marrow failure, due to receive a stem cell transplant.

The CDR3 region has the DNA TGTGCCAGCAGCGTTGGACTGACTAGCGGGAACCTCAATGAGCAGTTCTTC. Translated: CASSVGLTSGNLNEQFF. The V gene is TRBV5-4, the J gene TRBJ2-1, with 11 nucleotides matching TRBD2. Germline trimming cut 4 bases from V and 6 bases from J; bases unmatched to any gene: 12. The CDR3 extends over 17 amino acids. The germline CDR1 and CDR2 sequences are SGHNT and YYREEE (reference sequence).

This clonotype has a count of ten or more. The chain joins TRBV5-1 to TRBJ2-1; 14 bases fit TRBD2. CDR3 size: 18 residues. The V segment lost 1 base and the J segment 5 bases; nucleotides outside the gene matches: 8. Germline values: CDR1 SGHRS, CDR2 YFSETQ. CDR3 sequence (DNA): TGCGCCAGCAGCTTGAGACTAGCGGGAGGGCTTGAAAACAATGAGCAGTTCTTC. Translation: CASSLRLAGGLENNEQFF. The full variable domain, in which reference TRBV5-1 and TRBJ2-1 provide the parts outside the CDR3, is KAGVTQTPRYLIKTRGQQVTLSCSPISGHRSVSWYQQTPGQGLQFLFEYFSETQRNKGNFPGRFSGRQFSNSRSEMNVSTLELGDSALYLCASSLRLAGGLENNEQFFGPGTRLTVL.

There are many counts of this clonotype. The chain carries TRBV29-1 and TRBJ2-7; 12 bases fit TRBD2. From germline, CDR1 is SQVTM and CDR2 ANQGSEA. The V and J ends lost 6 bases and 2 bases, in that order; junction bases with no gene match: 5. This CDR3 contains 14 residues. The CDR3 protein is CSVLGTSGPYEQYF. CDR3 DNA sequence: TGCAGCGTCCTCGGGACTAGCGGGCCCTACGAGCAGTACTTC.

The chain has TRBV20-1 and TRBJ1-4; TRBD1 might be the D (5 bases). Trimming cost V 6 bases and J 7 bases, with 18 bases left between them. CDR3 length: 14 amino acids. Germline V gives CDR1 DFQATT, CDR2 SNEGSKA (reference sequence). CDR3 amino acids: CSAVPGRGSEKLFF. CDR3 DNA sequence: TGCAGTGCCGTTCCAGGGAGGGGTAGTGAAAAACTGTTTTTT.

This clonotype was seen ten or more times. The chain has TRBV24-1 and TRBJ2-1; D gene unclear. The CDR3 extends over 16 amino acids. Germline lookup yields CDR1 KGHDR and CDR2 SFDVKD. V was shortened by 4 bases and J by 0 bases, with 12 bases between the two germline ends. The DNA for the CDR3 is TGTGCCACCAGTGACGTCGGGCCGCCCTCCTACAATGAGCAGTTCTTC. Encoded protein: CATSDVGPPSYNEQFF.

The chain links TRBV7-9 to TRBJ2-2; 7 positions match TRBD1. Germline assignment: CDR1 SEHNR and CDR2 FQNEAQ (reference sequence). Trimming removed 0 bases from V and 1 base from J; junction bases left unmatched: 5. The CDR3 loop spans 17 amino acids. CDR3 bases: TGTGCCAGCAGCTTAGCGGTCCGGACAGGGAACACCGGGGAGCTGTTTTTT. This codes for CASSLAVRTGNTGELFF.

This clonotype was recorded many times. The chain recombines TRBV5-1 with TRBJ2-1; D could derive from TRBD1 or TRBD2 (6 bases each). The CDR3 length is 16 residues. Trimming shortened V by 0 bases and J by 7 bases, and 17 bases separated the two germline ends. Per germline, CDR1 SGHRS and CDR2 YFSETQ. Here the CDR3 DNA reads TGCGCCAGCAGCTTGGAGGGGGGACTTTATGAGAATGAGCAGTTCTTC. Amino acids: CASSLEGGLYENEQFF.

This clonotype was counted at least ten times. This chain uses TRBV20-1 with TRBJ1-1; D is possibly TRBD1 (5 bases). V was trimmed by 3 bases and J by 13 bases, leaving 15 bases between them. CDR1 and CDR2 from the germline V gene are DFQATT and SNEGSKA (reference sequence). The CDR3 totals 11 residues. CDR3 residues: CSASSGGSGFF. CDR3 nucleotide sequence: TGCAGTGCTAGCTCGGGGGGTTCAGGTTTCTTT.

This clonotype has more than one count but fewer than ten. This sequence joins TRBV28 and TRBJ2-4, with D perhaps TRBD2 (6 bases). V was shortened by 3 bases and J by 1 base, with 10 bases between the two germline ends. CDR3 size: 15 residues. The germline V gene encodes CDR1 MDHEN and CDR2 SYDVKM. CDR3 amino acids: CASSFGGLAKNIQYF. The CDR3 region has the DNA TGTGCCAGCAGTTTTGGGGGGTTGGCCAAAAACATTCAGTACTTC.

The chain links TRBV12-5 to TRBJ1-1; D call uncertain. This CDR3 comprises 16 residues. Per the germline V gene, CDR1 is LGHNT and CDR2 is FRNRAP. Trimming left V 0 bases short and J 3 bases short, with 14 bases between. The DNA for the CDR3 is TGTGCTAGTGGTTTGGTACGAGGGAGGGTTGACACTGAAGCTTTCTTT. This encodes CASGLVRGRVDTEAFF.